A single sample gave rise to the 21 T cell receptor beta chains below, sequenced in a study of T cell repertoires in cytomegalovirus infection. TCRdb processed the reads anew with MiXCR; each CDR3 protein has one entry. The sample includes roughly 500,000 distinct CDR3 sequences, roughly 43% of them seen just once. Their cognate antigens are unknown. The material sequenced was cultured PBMCs, taken from culture after CMV antigen stimulation. The receptors here all came from a human donor in good health (CMV status not recorded). Some clones in this sample may be carry-over from other donors' samples.

The V call is TRBV28, the J call TRBJ1-5; TRBD1 is a possible D gene (6 bases). Germline V lookup: CDR1 MDHEN, CDR2 SYDVKM. Trimming stripped 8 bases from V and 6 bases from J, with 17 bases between. The CDR3 is made up of 14 amino acids. CDR3 bases: TGTGCCAGCTACCAGTGGGGGGGCGGTCAGCCCCAGCATTTT. Its protein is CASYQWGGGQPQHF.

Only a few counts were recorded for this clonotype. The rearrangement links TRBV6-1 to TRBJ1-2, with a tentative D call TRBD1 (5 bases). V lost 6 bases and J lost 4, with 12 bases in between. Germline V gene data show CDR1 as MNHNS and CDR2 as SASEGT. The CDR3 consists of 13 residues. This CDR3 reads CASREGQVYGYTF. CDR3 in DNA: TGTGCCAGCAGGGAGGGGCAGGTCTATGGCTACACCTTC.

This clonotype was seen repeatedly, ten times or more. J is TRBJ2-5 and V is TRBV7-2; TRBD2 matches 8 bases. V lost 3 bases and J lost 5; bases outside the gene matches: 2. Per germline, CDR1 SGHTA and CDR2 FQGNSA. There are 13 residues in the CDR3. The CDR3 sequence: CASSFSGEETQYF. Here the CDR3 DNA reads TGTGCCAGCAGCTTTAGCGGGGAGGAGACCCAGTACTTC.

This chain joins TRBV7-9 and TRBJ1-1, with D tentatively TRBD1 (5 bases). V was shortened by 5 bases and J by 0 bases, with 13 bases between the two germline ends. This CDR3 spans 15 amino acids. Germline V CDR1 and CDR2: SEHNR, FQNEAQ (reference sequence). The CDR3 sequence is CASSPRDRMNTEAFF. The CDR3 DNA reads as TGTGCCAGCAGCCCTCGCGACAGAATGAACACTGAAGCTTTCTTT.

This chain links TRBV25-1 with TRBJ1-2; D ambiguous. V gave up 1 base and J gave up 5 bases, with 11 bases separating them. This CDR3 contains 14 residues. Germline CDR1 MGHDK, CDR2 SYGVNS. The chain's CDR3 is CASSELEGFYGYTF. CDR3 nucleotide sequence: TGTGCCAGCAGTGAATTAGAAGGATTTTATGGCTACACCTTC.

This clonotype was observed a few times. This chain uses TRBV7-2 with TRBJ1-2; 9 positions agree with TRBD1. CDR3 length: 16 residues. Germline V CDR1 and CDR2: SGHTA, FQGNSA. J was trimmed by 8 bases and V by 2 bases; bases with no gene match: 12. The CDR3, as DNA: TGTGCCAGCAGCTTAAAACCCCGGGACAGGGCCTGGGGCTACACCTTC. It encodes CASSLKPRDRAWGYTF.

The chain employs TRBV7-2 and TRBJ2-5; D possibly matches TRBD1 or TRBD2 (6 bases each). The length of the CDR3 is 16 residues. The V gene's germline CDR1 is SGHTA and CDR2 FQGNSA. The V and J ends lost 2 bases and 5 bases respectively, with 18 bases between them. Written as DNA, the CDR3 is TGTGCCAGCAGCTTAATAAGGGGGGCGAAGGGCGAGACCCAGTACTTC. It is translated as CASSLIRGAKGETQYF.

The chain carries TRBV6-6 and TRBJ2-2; D is unclear. Germline CDR1 and CDR2: MNHNY and SVGAGI (reference sequence). V lost 2 bases and J 13 bases, leaving 11 bases between the germline ends. The CDR3 totals 12 residues. DNA for the CDR3: TGTGCCAGCAGTTACGAGGCCCGAGGGCTGTTTTTT. Amino acids: CASSYEARGLFF.

This chain connects TRBV20-1 to TRBJ1-6, with D possibly TRBD1 on 6 matching bases. Trimming left V 1 base short and J 6 bases short, with 19 bases between. Germline values: CDR1 DFQATT, CDR2 SNEGSKA (reference sequence). The CDR3 consists of 17 residues. DNA for the CDR3: TGCAGTGCTAGAGGAGGGGGGCAGGTCCGGATTAATTCACCCCTCCACTTT. Translating it yields CSARGGGQVRINSPLHF.

This clonotype was counted a few times. The rearrangement joins TRBV19 to TRBJ1-4, with TRBD1 matching 7 bases. Germline V gene lookup returns CDR1 LNHDA and CDR2 SQIVND (reference sequence). J lost 6 bases, V lost 7 bases, and 8 bases had no gene match. The CDR3 is 14 amino acids. In DNA form, the CDR3 reads TGTGCCAGTAACGTCCGACAGGGAGATGAAAAACTGTTTTTT. Its protein product is CASNVRQGDEKLFF.

The chain uses TRBV20-1 and TRBJ2-7, with D maybe TRBD2 (7 bases). In germline, CDR1 is DFQATT, CDR2 SNEGSKA (reference sequence). The V end was cut by 5 bases, the J end by 3 bases, with 14 bases between. The CDR3 extends over 13 amino acids. The CDR3 protein is CSALVGGRYEQYF. In DNA form, the CDR3 reads TGCAGTGCTTTGGTCGGGGGGCGCTACGAGCAGTACTTC.

This sequence joins TRBV29-1 and TRBJ2-1, with TRBD2 matching 15 bases. The germline V gene has CDR1 SQVTM and CDR2 ANQGSEA. V lost 6 bases, J lost 0 bases, and 3 bases stayed unmatched. This CDR3 has 16 amino acids. CDR3 DNA: TGCAGCGTCCAGGGACTAGCGGGAGGCTCCTACAATGAGCAGTTCTTC. As protein: CSVQGLAGGSYNEQFF.

Note on this clonotype: At one end, the junction sequence differs from germline, possibly due to a read error. The chain uses TRBV4-1 and TRBJ2-3, with TRBD2 matching 13 bases. CDR1 is MGHRA and CDR2 is YSYEKL in the germline V gene. The CDR3 consists of 18 residues. The CDR3 nucleotides are TGCGCCAGCAGCCGAATCCCGGGGACTAGCGGGATCACAGAGACGCAGTATTTT. Its protein is CASSRIPGTSGITETQYF.

The table lists this clonotype with a few counts. The genes are TRBV19 and TRBJ2-6; D possibly matches TRBD1 or TRBD2 (6 bases each). The CDR3 runs to 15 residues. Trimming stripped 7 bases from V and 4 bases from J, with 14 bases between. Germline CDR1 is LNHDA and CDR2 is SQIVND (reference sequence). The CDR3 DNA is TGTGCCAGTACCATAGGGGGGATCGGGGCCAACGTCCTGACTTTC. Residues: CASTIGGIGANVLTF.

This CDR3 reads CASSSQGVTDTQYF. The CDR3 nucleotides are TGTGCCAGCAGCTCACAGGGGGTTACAGATACGCAGTATTTT. This chain joins TRBV7-2 and TRBJ2-3, with 8 nucleotides matching TRBD1. CDR1 is SGHTA and CDR2 is FQGNSA in the germline V gene. The CDR3 covers 14 residues. The J segment lost 3 bases and the V segment lost 4 bases, leaving 3 bases of the junction unmatched.

This clonotype was counted only a few times. The rearrangement uses TRBV27 and TRBJ1-1; the D is unclear. The germline V gene encodes CDR1 MNHEY and CDR2 SMNVEV (reference sequence). This CDR3 is built from 15 residues. Trimming removed 5 bases at V and 5 bases at J, with 18 bases between. The CDR3, as DNA: TGTGCCAGCAGTCCATGGGCGGGGAGGTATACTGAAGCTTTCTTT. This codes for CASSPWAGRYTEAFF.

This clonotype was detected ten times or more. The chain joins TRBV7-2 to TRBJ2-1; the D gene is possibly TRBD2 (8 bases). Trimming took off 4 bases at V and 12 bases at J, with 22 bases between the two ends. There are 15 residues in the CDR3. Germline values: CDR1 SGHTA, CDR2 FQGNSA. The CDR3 here is CASSSRGSGSGRQFF. The CDR3 nucleotides are TGTGCCAGCAGCTCCAGGGGGAGCGGGAGTGGGCGGCAGTTCTTC. The whole variable domain, remainder taken from reference TRBV7-2 and TRBJ2-1, is GAGVSQSPSNKVTEKGKDVELRCDPISGHTALYWYRQSLGQGLEFLIYFQGNSAPDKSGLPSDRFSAERTGGSVSTLTIQRTQQEDSAVYLCASSSRGSGSGRQFFGPGTRLTVL.

There are a few counts of this clonotype. The rearrangement uses TRBV7-2 and TRBJ2-1; TRBD1 or TRBD2 may be the D gene (6 bases each). The CDR3 is 15 amino acids. CDR1 is SGHTA and CDR2 is FQGNSA in the germline V gene. The germline V and J ends were trimmed by 8 bases and 7 bases, with 21 bases remaining between them. The CDR3 DNA reads TGTGCCAGCGGGACATTGAGGGGGGCCGATAATGAGCAGTTCTTC. It yields the protein CASGTLRGADNEQFF.

In this sample, this clonotype turned up a few times. The chain is built from TRBV12-3 or TRBV12-4 and TRBJ1-1, with 7 bases identical to TRBD1. Trimming took 6 bases from V and 5 from J; bases not matched to a gene: 6. The CDR3 is made up of 13 amino acids. The CDR3 is CASRAAGGTEAFF. The CDR3 bases are TGTGCCAGCAGGGCGGCAGGGGGAACTGAAGCTTTCTTT.

This chain uses TRBV7-2 with TRBJ2-3; possibly TRBD2 for D (5 bases). The CDR3 is 14 residues long. The V and J ends lost 5 bases and 1 base respectively, with 10 bases between them. CDR1 is SGHTA and CDR2 is FQGNSA in the germline V gene. CDR3 amino acids: CASSEDYGTDTQYF. The DNA of the CDR3 is TGTGCCAGCAGCGAAGACTATGGCACAGATACGCAGTATTTT.

V and J are TRBV6-2 or TRBV6-3 and TRBJ2-1; TRBD2 agrees at 7 bases. Germline values: CDR1 MNHEY, CDR2 SVGEGT. The CDR3 sequence is 16 residues long. V lost 2 bases to trimming and J lost 0 bases; unmatched junction nucleotides: 4. This chain's CDR3 is CASSYRERDSYNEQFF. In nucleotides, the CDR3 is TGTGCCAGCAGTTACCGCGAGCGGGACTCCTACAATGAGCAGTTCTTC.